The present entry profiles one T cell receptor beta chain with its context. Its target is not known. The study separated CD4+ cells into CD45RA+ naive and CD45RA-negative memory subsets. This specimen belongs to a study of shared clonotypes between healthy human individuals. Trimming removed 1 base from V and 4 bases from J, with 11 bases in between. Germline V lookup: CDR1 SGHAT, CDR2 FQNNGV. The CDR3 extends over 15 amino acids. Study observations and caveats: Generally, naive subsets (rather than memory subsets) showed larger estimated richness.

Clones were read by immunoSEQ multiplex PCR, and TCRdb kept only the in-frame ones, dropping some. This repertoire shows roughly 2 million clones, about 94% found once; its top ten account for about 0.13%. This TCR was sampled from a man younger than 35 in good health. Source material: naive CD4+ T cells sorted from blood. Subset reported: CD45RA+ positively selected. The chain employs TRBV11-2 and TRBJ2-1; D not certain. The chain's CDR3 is CASSLAGLSYNEQFF. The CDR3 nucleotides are TGTGCCAGCAGCTTAGCGGGCCTCAGTTACAATGAGCAGTTCTTC.